This paragraph reports one TCR beta chain. Its antigen is unidentified. The CDR3 spans 14 residues. The V gene's germline CDR1 is SNHLY and CDR2 FYNNEI. V was cut by 1 base and J by 7 bases, with 14 bases left in between. The data belong to a study of T cell responses to AZD1222 COVID-19 vaccine. Findings and limits, study-wide: Among the donors, most were white British and more were female, and clonal diversity was possibly underestimated. Spike-specific TCR breadth and depth grew following two AZD1222 doses.

Generated by immunoSEQ multiplex PCR, the TCRdb table keeps only in-frame clones and is missing some. The data show 100,000 to 120,000 clones, with 94% seen just once and approximately 2.9% held by the top ten. The starting material was peripheral blood, obtained 28 days after the second AZD1222 dose. The source of this sequence is an adult who received the AZD1222 COVID-19 vaccine. The J gene is TRBJ2-7, the V gene TRBV2, with D unclear. The CDR3 is CASSEEIGSGEQYF. DNA of the CDR3: TGTGCCAGCAGTGAAGAAATTGGCTCCGGAGAGCAGTACTTC.